These 10 T cell receptor beta chains came from one sample sequenced in a study of OX40 agonist ivuxolimab in advanced cancers. Measured with immunoSEQ multiplex PCR; TCRdb has only the in-frame clones, and not every one. The sample carries more than 13,000 clones, roughly three quarters recorded once. Material: CD4+ or CD8+ T cells sorted from blood, obtained in a trial of the OX40 agonist ivuxolimab. The receptors here all came from an adult with an advanced solid tumor such as melanoma, head and neck, liver or kidney cancer.

The J gene is TRBJ2-2, the V gene TRBV30; 12 positions match TRBD2. Per the germline V gene, CDR1 is GTSNPN and CDR2 is SVGIG (reference sequence). This CDR3 has 17 amino acids. Losses at the gene ends were 1 base for V and 4 bases for J; bases not matched to a gene: 7. The CDR3 here is CAWSESSGGALTGELFF. CDR3 nucleotides: TGTGCCTGGAGTGAATCTAGCGGGGGGGCCCTCACCGGGGAGCTGTTTTTT.

The chain links TRBV2 to TRBJ1-2; D gene ambiguous. The germline V gene encodes CDR1 SNHLY and CDR2 FYNNEI. Trimming shortened V by 9 bases and J by 4 bases, and 9 bases separated the two germline ends. The CDR3 extends over 11 amino acids. The CDR3 here is CARRGRYGYTF. As DNA, the CDR3 is TGTGCCAGACGCGGGCGCTATGGCTACACCTTC. Full variable domain (outside the CDR3, taken from reference TRBV2 and TRBJ1-2): EPEVTQTPSHQVTQMGQEVILRCVPISNHLYFYWYRQILGQKVEFLVSFYNNEISEKSEIFDDQFSVERPDGSNFTLKIRSTKLEDSAMYFCARRGRYGYTFGSGTRLTVV.

The chain couples TRBV29-1 to TRBJ2-1; TRBD1 aligns across 8 bases. Germline CDR1 SQVTM, CDR2 ANQGSEA. The V gene end was trimmed by 6 bases and the J gene end by 7 bases; junction bases not matched to a gene: 17. There are 16 residues in the CDR3. The CDR3 nucleotides are TGCAGCGTCGCCCTCAGGGGGCTCCCTCAGAAAAATGAGCAGTTCTTC. Translating it yields CSVALRGLPQKNEQFF.

The V call is TRBV9, the J call TRBJ1-1; no clear D gene. The germline V gene encodes CDR1 SGDLS and CDR2 YYNGEE. This CDR3 is built from 14 residues. V was shortened by 7 bases and J by 0 bases, with 13 bases between the two germline ends. This chain's CDR3 is CASDSMVVNTEAFF. The CDR3 DNA reads TGTGCCAGCGACTCAATGGTGGTGAACACTGAAGCTTTCTTT.

The rearrangement joins TRBV2 to TRBJ2-3, with D perhaps given as TRBD1 or TRBD2 (5 bases each). Looked up from germline, CDR1 is SNHLY and CDR2 is FYNNEI. The CDR3 is made up of 16 amino acids. The V end was cut by 6 bases, the J end by 0 bases, with 16 bases between. CDR3 nucleotide sequence: TGTGCCAGCAGATGGGACGAACTTTCTAGCACAGATACGCAGTATTTT. Protein: CASRWDELSSTDTQYF.

The genes are TRBV5-1 and TRBJ2-7; D perhaps matches TRBD2 (6 bases). In germline, CDR1 is SGHRS, CDR2 YFSETQ. V was trimmed by 0 bases and J by 6 bases, leaving 13 bases between them. The CDR3 runs 14 residues. The CDR3, as DNA: TGCGCCAGCAGCTTGGGCGGGGTTCTGGCCGAGCAGTACTTC. This codes for CASSLGGVLAEQYF.

The gene calls are TRBV5-6 and TRBJ1-4, with TRBD1 matching 8 bases. The CDR3 runs 15 residues. Trimming took 3 bases from V and 7 from J; bases not matched to a gene: 8. Germline V gene lookup returns CDR1 SGHDT and CDR2 YYEEEE. The CDR3 loop reads CASSWYRGEGEKLFF. The CDR3 DNA reads TGTGCCAGCAGCTGGTACAGGGGGGAAGGTGAAAAACTGTTTTTT.

CDR3: CASSLTEGSLGDTQYF. The CDR3 DNA is TGTGCCAGCAGCTTAACTGAGGGATCCCTAGGAGATACGCAGTATTTT. The chain links TRBV7-8 to TRBJ2-3; D might be TRBD2 (5 bases). V was trimmed by 2 bases and J by 5 bases, leaving 17 bases between them. The CDR3 length is 16 residues. Germline V gene data show CDR1 as SGHVS and CDR2 as FQNEAQ.

This chain uses TRBV19 with TRBJ2-1, with TRBD1 identical over 10 bases. This CDR3 is 14 amino acids long. CDR1 and CDR2 from the germline V gene are LNHDA and SQIVND (reference sequence). J gave up 7 bases and V 1 base, and 1 base lay outside the gene matches. Here the CDR3 DNA reads TGTGCCAGTAGTATAGGGGACAGGGGTAATGAGCAGTTCTTC. Translation gives CASSIGDRGNEQFF.

The table lists this clone with a count of one. The CDR3 bases are TGTGCCAGCAGTGAAGAATTAGCGCCCCGCCGGGAGACCCAGTACTTC. Amino acid sequence: CASSEELAPRRETQYF. This chain uses TRBV6-1 with TRBJ2-5, with D perhaps TRBD2 (5 bases). Germline V gives CDR1 MNHNS, CDR2 SASEGT. The ends were cut back, 1 base at V and 5 bases at J, with 17 bases in the middle. The length of the CDR3 is 16 residues.